This T cell receptor beta chain originates from a study of blood T cell repertoires in COVID-19 (TCRdb year 2020). About the investigation overall: The collaborator samples originated in the United States, Italy and Spain and spanned the acute and convalescent phases of COVID-19. The prospective study material was composed of cDNA or gDNA derived from T cells, B-cell-depleted T cells, or PBMCs. Subjects who had been exposed to COVID-19, were actively infected with it, or had recovered from it provided the deeply sampled blood TCRbeta repertoires that made up the dataset. The repertoires were made available in a free public database intended to serve as a resource for research on the immune response to SARS-CoV-2. Samples were obtained from the ongoing ImmuneRACE study (first 160 participants) and from 1,254 subjects provided by 6 global collaborators. Sample metadata almost always included a de-identified subject ID, COVID-19 status, age in years and sex. HLA class I and class II types, where available, came from metadata supplied by the sample provider rather than from assay-based typing. The full study reports these points: Clinical and demographic metadata were provided uncurated, with the amount varying by source and participant.

From a lookup of the germline V gene, CDR1 and CDR2 are SGHTS and YDEGEE. From cysteine to phenylalanine, the CDR3 is 16 amino acids long. The entry retains the CDR3 DNA only, 48 bases that are in frame from base 1. V is clipped by 4 bases and J by 0 bases, and the sequence between their germline boundaries is 13 bases long. This clone was found many times. This receptor's antigen is unknown. No per-base quality is available; no much larger clone lies one base away. Whole blood was collected in K2EDTA tubes by collaborating institutions according to the institutions' own protocols. For TCRbeta analysis, collaborators shipped samples in one of three forms: frozen whole blood, isolated PBMCs, or DNA extracted from either of those sample types. TCRbeta CDR3 regions were amplified from genomic DNA by means of the immunoSEQ Assay, a bias-controlled multiplex PCR. The source study handled its data this way. Nucleated cell counts per sample were estimated from amplification of reference gene primers within the assay. To quantify the absolute abundance of each unique TCRbeta CDR3 rearrangement, sequence reads were collapsed and filtered. Productive Simpson clonality was computed per sample as the square root of Simpson's diversity index over productive rearrangements. TCRdb stores this immuneACCESS table with in-frame sequences only. Part of the clones is absent; in the studies checked, under half of the shortfall reflects unresolved V genes, and no reason is known for the rest. Clone size and V and J calls were adopted from that table, with D and trimming inferred from the DNA. Present in this sample are some 64,000 clones, about 88% of which were seen just once. Of the sample, nearly 4% falls within the top ten clones.

The rearranged chain carries TRBV5-8 and TRBJ2-2, and perhaps TRBD2 as D gene, on 6 matching bases. The origin of this receptor is a man aged 70 or older with acute or convalescent COVID-19. The sample was peripheral blood. The CDR3 loop reads CASSPGLIANTGELFF. Here is the DNA: TGTGCCAGCAGCCCCGGACTAATCGCGAACACCGGGGAGCTGTTTTTT.